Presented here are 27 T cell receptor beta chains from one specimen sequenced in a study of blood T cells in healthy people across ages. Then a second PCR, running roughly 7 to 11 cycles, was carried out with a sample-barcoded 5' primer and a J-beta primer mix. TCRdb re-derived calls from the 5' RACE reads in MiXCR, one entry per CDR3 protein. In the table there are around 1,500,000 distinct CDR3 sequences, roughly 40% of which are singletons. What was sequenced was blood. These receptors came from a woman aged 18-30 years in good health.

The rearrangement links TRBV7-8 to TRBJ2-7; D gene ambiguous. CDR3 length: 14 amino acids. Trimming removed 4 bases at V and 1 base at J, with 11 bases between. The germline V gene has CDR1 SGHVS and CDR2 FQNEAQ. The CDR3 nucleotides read TGTGCCAGCAGCTATCCGGACGCATCCTACGAGCAGTACTTC. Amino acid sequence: CASSYPDASYEQYF.

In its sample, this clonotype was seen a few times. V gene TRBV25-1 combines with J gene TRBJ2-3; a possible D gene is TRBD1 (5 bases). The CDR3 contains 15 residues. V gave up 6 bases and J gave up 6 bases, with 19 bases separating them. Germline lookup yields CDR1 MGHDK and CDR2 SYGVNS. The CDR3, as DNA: TGTGCCAGCAGGGTCTGGGGCGGTCCGTTTGATACGCAGTATTTT. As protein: CASRVWGGPFDTQYF.

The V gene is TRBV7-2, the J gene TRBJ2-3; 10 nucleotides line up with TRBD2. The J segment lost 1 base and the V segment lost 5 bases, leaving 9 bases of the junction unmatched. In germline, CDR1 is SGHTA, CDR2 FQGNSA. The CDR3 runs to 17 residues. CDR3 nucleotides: TGTGCCAGCAGCCAGCTTAGTACTAGCGGGGGCACAGATACGCAGTATTTT. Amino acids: CASSQLSTSGGTDTQYF. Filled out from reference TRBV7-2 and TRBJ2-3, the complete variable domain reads GAGVSQSPSNKVTEKGKDVELRCDPISGHTALYWYRQSLGQGLEFLIYFQGNSAPDKSGLPSDRFSAERTGGSVSTLTIQRTQQEDSAVYLCASSQLSTSGGTDTQYFGPGTRLTVL.

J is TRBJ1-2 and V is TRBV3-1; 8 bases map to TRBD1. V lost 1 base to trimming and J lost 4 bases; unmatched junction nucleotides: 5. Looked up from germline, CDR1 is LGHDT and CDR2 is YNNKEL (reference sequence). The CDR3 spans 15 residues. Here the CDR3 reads CASSQGTGSPYGYTF. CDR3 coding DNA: TGTGCCAGCAGCCAAGGGACAGGGAGCCCCTATGGCTACACCTTC.

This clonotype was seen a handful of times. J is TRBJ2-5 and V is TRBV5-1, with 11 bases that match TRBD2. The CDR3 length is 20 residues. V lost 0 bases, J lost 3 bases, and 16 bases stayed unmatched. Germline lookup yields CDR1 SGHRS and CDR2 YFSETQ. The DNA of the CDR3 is TGCGCCAGCAGCTTGGCTTCGTGGGGAAGTGGGGGACTAGCGGAAGAGACCCAGTACTTC. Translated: CASSLASWGSGGLAEETQYF.

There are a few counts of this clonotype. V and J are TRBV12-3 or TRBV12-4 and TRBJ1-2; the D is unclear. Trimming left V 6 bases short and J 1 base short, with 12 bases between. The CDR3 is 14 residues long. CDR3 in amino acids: CASRRTGLNYGYTF. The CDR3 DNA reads TGTGCCAGCAGGAGGACCGGGCTTAACTATGGCTACACCTTC.

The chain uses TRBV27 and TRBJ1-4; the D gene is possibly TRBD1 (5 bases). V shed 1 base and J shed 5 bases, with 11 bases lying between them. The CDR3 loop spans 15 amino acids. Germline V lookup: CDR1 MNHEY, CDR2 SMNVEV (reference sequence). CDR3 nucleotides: TGTGCCAGCAGTTTATGGGCAGGGCCCAATGAAAAACTGTTTTTT. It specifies CASSLWAGPNEKLFF.

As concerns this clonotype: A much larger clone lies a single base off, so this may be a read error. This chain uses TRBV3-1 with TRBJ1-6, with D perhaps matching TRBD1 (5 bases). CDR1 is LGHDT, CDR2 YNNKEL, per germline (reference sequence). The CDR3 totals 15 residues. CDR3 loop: CASSQAQGVISPPHF. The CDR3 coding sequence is TGTGCCAGCAGCCAAGCGCAAGGGGTGATTTCACCCCCCCACTTT.

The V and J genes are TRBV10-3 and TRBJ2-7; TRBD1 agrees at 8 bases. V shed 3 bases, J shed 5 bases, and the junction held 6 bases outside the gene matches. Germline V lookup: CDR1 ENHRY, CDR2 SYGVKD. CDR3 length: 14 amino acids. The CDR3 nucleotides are TGTGCCATCAGTGAACGACAGGGGTCGAACGAGCAGTACTTC. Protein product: CAISERQGSNEQYF.

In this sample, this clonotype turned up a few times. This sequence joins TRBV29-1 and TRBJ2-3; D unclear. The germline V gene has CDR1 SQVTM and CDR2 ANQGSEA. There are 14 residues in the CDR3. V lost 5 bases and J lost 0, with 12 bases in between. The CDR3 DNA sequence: TGCAGCGTTCAGTTGTCAGCTAGCACAGATACGCAGTATTTT. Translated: CSVQLSASTDTQYF.

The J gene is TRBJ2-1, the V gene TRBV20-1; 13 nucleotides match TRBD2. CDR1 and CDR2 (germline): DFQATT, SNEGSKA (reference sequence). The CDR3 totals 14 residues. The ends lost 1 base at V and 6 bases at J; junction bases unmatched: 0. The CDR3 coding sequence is TGCAGTGCTAGAGGGACTAGCGGGAGCAATGAGCAGTTCTTC. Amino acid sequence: CSARGTSGSNEQFF.

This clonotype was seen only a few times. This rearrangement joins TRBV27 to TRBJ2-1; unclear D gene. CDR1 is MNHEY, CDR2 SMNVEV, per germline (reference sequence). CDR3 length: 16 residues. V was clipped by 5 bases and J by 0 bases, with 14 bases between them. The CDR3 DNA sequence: TGTGCCAGCAGTCACGACACAGCGAGCTCCTACAATGAGCAGTTCTTC. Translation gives CASSHDTASSYNEQFF.

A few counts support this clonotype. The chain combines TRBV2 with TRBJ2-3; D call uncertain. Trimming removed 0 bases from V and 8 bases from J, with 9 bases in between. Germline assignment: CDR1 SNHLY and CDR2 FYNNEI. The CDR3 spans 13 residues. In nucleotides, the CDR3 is TGTGCCAGCAGTGAAGCTGTGTTCGGTACGCAGTATTTT. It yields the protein CASSEAVFGTQYF. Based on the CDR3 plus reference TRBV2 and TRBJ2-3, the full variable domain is EPEVTQTPSHQVTQMGQEVILRCVPISNHLYFYWYRQILGQKVEFLVSFYNNEISEKSEIFDDQFSVERPDGSNFTLKIRSTKLEDSAMYFCASSEAVFGTQYFGPGTRLTVL.

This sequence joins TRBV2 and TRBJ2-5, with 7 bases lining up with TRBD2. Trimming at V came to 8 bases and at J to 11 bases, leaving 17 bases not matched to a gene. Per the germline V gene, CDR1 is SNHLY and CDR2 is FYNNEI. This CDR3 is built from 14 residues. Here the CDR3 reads CASLGLGIFDEQYF. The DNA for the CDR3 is TGTGCCAGCCTAGGACTAGGAATTTTCGATGAGCAGTACTTC.

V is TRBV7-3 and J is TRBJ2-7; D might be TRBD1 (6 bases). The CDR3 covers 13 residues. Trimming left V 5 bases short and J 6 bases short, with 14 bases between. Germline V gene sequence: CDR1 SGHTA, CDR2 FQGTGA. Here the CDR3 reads CASSATGWGEQYF. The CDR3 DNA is TGTGCCAGCAGCGCAACAGGGTGGGGCGAGCAGTACTTC.

The CDR3 DNA follows: TGCAGTGCTAGAGAGACAGGGGCCGACCCTGAGCAGTTCTTC. It specifies CSARETGADPEQFF. This chain uses TRBV20-1 with TRBJ2-1; 8 positions agree with TRBD1. Germline assignment: CDR1 DFQATT and CDR2 SNEGSKA (reference sequence). The V and J ends lost 0 bases and 9 bases, in that order; junction bases with no gene match: 7. This CDR3 is 14 amino acids long.

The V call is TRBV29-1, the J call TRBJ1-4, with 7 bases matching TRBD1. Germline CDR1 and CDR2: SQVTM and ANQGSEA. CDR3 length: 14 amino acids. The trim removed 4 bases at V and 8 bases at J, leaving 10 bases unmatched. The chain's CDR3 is CSVGKGTAAEKLFF. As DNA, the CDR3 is TGCAGCGTTGGTAAGGGGACAGCCGCGGAAAAACTGTTTTTT.

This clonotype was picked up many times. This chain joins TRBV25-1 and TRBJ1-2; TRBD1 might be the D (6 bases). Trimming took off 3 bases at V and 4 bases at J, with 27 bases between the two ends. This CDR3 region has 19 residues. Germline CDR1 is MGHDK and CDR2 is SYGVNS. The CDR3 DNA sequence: TGTGCCAGCAGTGACCCCTCCCCTGACGACAGGAGCTATGGCTATGGCTACACCTTC. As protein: CASSDPSPDDRSYGYGYTF.

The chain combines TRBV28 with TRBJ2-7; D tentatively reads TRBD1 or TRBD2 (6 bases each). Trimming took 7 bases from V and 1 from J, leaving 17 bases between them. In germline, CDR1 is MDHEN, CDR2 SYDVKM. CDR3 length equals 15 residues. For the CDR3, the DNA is TGTGCCAGCATTGAAGGGGGGAGACCGTCCTACGAGCAGTACTTC. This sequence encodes CASIEGGRPSYEQYF.

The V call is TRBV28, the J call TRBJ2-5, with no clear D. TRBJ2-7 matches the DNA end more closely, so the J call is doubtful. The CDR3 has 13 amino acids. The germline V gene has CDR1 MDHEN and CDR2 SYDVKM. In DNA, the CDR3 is TGTGCCAGCAGTTACTCTCCCGAATACGAGCAGTACTTC. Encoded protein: CASSYSPEYEQYF.

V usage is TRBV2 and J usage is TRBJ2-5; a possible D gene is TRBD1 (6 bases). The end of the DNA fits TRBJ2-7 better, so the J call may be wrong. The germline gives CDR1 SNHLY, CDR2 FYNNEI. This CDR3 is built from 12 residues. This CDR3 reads CAGQPRGGEQYF. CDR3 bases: TGTGCCGGACAGCCCCGGGGCGGCGAGCAGTACTTC.

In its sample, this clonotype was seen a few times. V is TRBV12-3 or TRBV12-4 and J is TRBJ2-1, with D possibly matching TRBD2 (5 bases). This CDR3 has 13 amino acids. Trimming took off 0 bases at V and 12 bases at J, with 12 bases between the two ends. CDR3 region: CASSLAGFGMQFF. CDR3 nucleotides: TGTGCCAGCAGTTTAGCCGGTTTCGGGATGCAGTTCTTC.

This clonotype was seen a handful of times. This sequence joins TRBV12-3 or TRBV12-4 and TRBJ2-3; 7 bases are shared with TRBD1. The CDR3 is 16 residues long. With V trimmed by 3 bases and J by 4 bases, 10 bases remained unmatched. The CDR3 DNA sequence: TGTGCCAGCAGTTTCGGGCTCACAGGGGACGCAGATACGCAGTATTTT. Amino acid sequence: CASSFGLTGDADTQYF.

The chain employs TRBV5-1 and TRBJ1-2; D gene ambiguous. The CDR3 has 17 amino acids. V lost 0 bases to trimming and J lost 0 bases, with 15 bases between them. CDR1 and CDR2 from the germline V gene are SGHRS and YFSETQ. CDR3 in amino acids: CASSLEWSGPSNYGYTF. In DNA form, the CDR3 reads TGCGCCAGCAGCTTGGAATGGAGCGGGCCCTCTAACTATGGCTACACCTTC.

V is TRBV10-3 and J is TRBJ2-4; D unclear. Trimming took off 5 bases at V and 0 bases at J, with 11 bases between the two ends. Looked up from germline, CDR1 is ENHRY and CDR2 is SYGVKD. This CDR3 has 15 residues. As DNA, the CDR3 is TGTGCCATCAGTACGACCGACCTAGCCAAAAACATTCAGTACTTC. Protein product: CAISTTDLAKNIQYF.

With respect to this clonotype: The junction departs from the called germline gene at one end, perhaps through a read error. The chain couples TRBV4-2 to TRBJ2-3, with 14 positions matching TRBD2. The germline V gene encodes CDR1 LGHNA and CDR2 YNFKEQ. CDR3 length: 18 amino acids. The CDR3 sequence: CTSSQPGGLAGEGDTQYF. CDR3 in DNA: TGTACCAGCAGCCAACCCGGGGGACTAGCGGGAGAAGGAGATACGCAGTATTTT.

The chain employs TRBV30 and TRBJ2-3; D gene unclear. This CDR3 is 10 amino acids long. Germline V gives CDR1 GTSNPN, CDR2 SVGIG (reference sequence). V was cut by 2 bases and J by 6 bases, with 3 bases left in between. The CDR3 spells CAWSRDTQYF. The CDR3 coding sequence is TGTGCCTGGAGTAGGGATACGCAGTATTTT.